This is a list of T cell receptor beta chains from one sample in a study of blood T cell repertoires in COVID-19. Profiling relied on immunoSEQ multiplex PCR, and the TCRdb table lists in-frame clones only, not all of them. The table has around 160,000 clones, approximately 80% seen once. The material sequenced was peripheral blood. Receptors originate from a human donor with acute or convalescent COVID-19. The donor label of this sample is uncertain. The CDR3 runs from the conserved cysteine through the conserved F or W. The D gene is left open where the match is weak. Expanded clones are given a class, and other clones once, few, many or no size at all.

V gene	J gene	D gene	clone size	CDR3 protein	CDR3 DNA
TRBV24-1	TRBJ2-4	.	.	CATAPSGTPNIQYF	TGTGCCACCGCCCCGAGCGGGACACCAAACATTCAGTACTTC
TRBV27	TRBJ1-5	.	.	CASSGPQRQPQHF	TGTGCCAGCAGTGGGCCCCAACGTCAGCCCCAGCATTTT
TRBV6-5	TRBJ2-7	.	.	CASSSQTGAGYEQYF	TGTGCCAGCAGTTCGCAGACAGGAGCTGGATACGAGCAGTACTTC
TRBV11-2	TRBJ1-3	.	once	CASSPQGLSGNTIYF	TGTGCCAGCAGTCCGCAGGGCCTCTCTGGAAACACCATATATTTT
TRBV19	TRBJ1-3	.	.	CASSLTDSGNTIYF	TGTGCCAGTAGCCTTACAGATTCTGGAAACACCATATATTTT
TRBV30	TRBJ1-2	TRBD1	.	CAWSDGTDYSTANYGYTF	TGTGCCTGGAGTGATGGGACAGACTACAGTACGGCTAACTATGGCTACACCTTC
TRBV9	TRBJ2-4	.	once	CASSSSLAKNIQYF	TGTGCCAGCAGCTCTAGCCTAGCCAAAAACATTCAGTACTTC
TRBV15	TRBJ1-2	.	.	CATSTPSTVIYGYTF	TGTGCCACCAGCACCCCCTCGACAGTGATCTATGGCTACACCTTC
TRBV9	TRBJ2-2	.	.	CASSVEAGGRYGELFF	TGTGCCAGCAGCGTAGAAGCAGGAGGACGTTACGGGGAGCTGTTTTTT
TRBV2	TRBJ2-7	.	few	CASSSGLPPDEQYF	TGTGCCAGCAGTTCGGGACTCCCCCCCGACGAGCAGTACTTC
TRBV7-3	TRBJ2-2	.	.	CASSFGAGATGELFF	TGTGCCAGCAGCTTTGGGGCAGGGGCTACTGGGGAGCTGTTTTTT
TRBV6-4	TRBJ2-3	TRBD2	.	CASSPTSGGPTDTQYF	TGTGCCAGCAGCCCAACTAGCGGGGGGCCTACAGATACGCAGTATTTT
TRBV6-2/TRBV6-3	TRBJ2-5	.	few	CASSYSYRDSVETQYF	TGTGCCAGCAGTTACTCATACAGGGATAGTGTCGAGACCCAGTACTTC
TRBV5-4	TRBJ1-2	.	.	CASSLEGRHYGYTF	TGTGCCAGCAGCTTGGAAGGCAGGCATTATGGCTACACCTTC
TRBV12-3/TRBV12-4	TRBJ1-6	.	.	CASSWQGNSPLHF	TGTGCCAGCAGTTGGCAGGGAAATTCACCCCTCCACTTT
TRBV11-2	TRBJ2-2	.	.	CASSFSTGELFF	TGTGCCAGCAGCTTTAGCACCGGGGAGCTGTTTTTT
TRBV6-2/TRBV6-3	TRBJ2-1	.	.	CASSYAPGGEQFF	TGTGCCAGCAGTTACGCCCCCGGGGGTGAGCAGTTCTTC
TRBV11-2	TRBJ2-6	.	.	CASSREGHDVLTF	TGTGCCAGCAGCAGAGAGGGCCATGATGTCCTGACTTTC
TRBV27	TRBJ2-7	.	.	CASSSILAAEQYF	TGTGCCAGCAGTTCCATACTAGCAGCCGAGCAGTACTTC
TRBV5-1	TRBJ1-1	TRBD1	once	CASKTGPNTEAFF	TGCGCCAGTAAGACAGGGCCGAACACTGAAGCTTTCTTT
TRBV6-4	TRBJ2-1	TRBD2	.	CASEGLAGGHSYNEQFF	TGTGCCAGCGAAGGACTAGCGGGGGGCCACTCCTACAATGAGCAGTTCTTC
TRBV7-8	TRBJ2-7	TRBD2	once	CASSLAGTSAYEQYF	TGTGCCAGCAGCTTAGCCGGGACTAGCGCCTACGAGCAGTACTTC
TRBV12-3/TRBV12-4	TRBJ1-6	TRBD1	.	CASSLRGQGALHF	TGTGCCAGCAGTTTAAGGGGACAGGGGGCCCTCCACTTT
TRBV9	TRBJ1-2	TRBD1	.	CASSAGQGAGGYGYTF	TGTGCCAGCAGCGCCGGCCAGGGGGCAGGAGGCTATGGCTACACCTTC
TRBV7-8	TRBJ1-2	TRBD1	.	CASSSRQGARDYGYTF	TGTGCCAGCAGCTCCCGACAGGGGGCGCGTGACTATGGCTACACCTTC
TRBV29-1	TRBJ2-2	TRBD1	.	CSVVTGDDEELFF	TGCAGCGTTGTGACAGGGGACGATGAGGAGCTGTTTTTT
TRBV10-3	TRBJ1-4	.	once	CAISDQGSVEKLFF	TGTGCCATCAGTGATCAGGGTTCTGTTGAAAAACTGTTTTTT
TRBV6-1	TRBJ2-3	.	.	CASSEFQGTDTQYF	TGTGCCAGCAGTGAATTTCAGGGGACAGATACGCAGTATTTT
TRBV12-3/TRBV12-4	TRBJ1-2	.	.	CASSSTGLSYTF	TGTGCCAGCAGTTCCACCGGACTGAGCTACACCTTC
TRBV5-1	TRBJ2-4	.	.	CASSKGTPENIQYF	TGCGCCAGCAGCAAGGGGACTCCCGAAAACATTCAGTACTTC
TRBV5-1	TRBJ2-2	.	.	CASSLRGANTGELFF	TGCGCCAGCAGCTTGCGGGGAGCGAACACCGGGGAGCTGTTTTTT
TRBV10-3	TRBJ1-5	.	once	CAISSSGVGGQPQHF	TGTGCCATCAGTTCCTCAGGGGTAGGGGGACAGCCCCAGCATTTT
TRBV6-2/TRBV6-3	TRBJ1-2	.	.	CASIPGQRANYGYTF	TGTGCCAGCATCCCCGGACAGCGAGCTAACTATGGCTACACCTTC
TRBV3-1/TRBV3-2	TRBJ1-2	.	.	CASSQDGRVHYGYTF	TGTGCCAGCAGCCAAGATGGCAGGGTACACTATGGCTACACCTTC
TRBV4-1	TRBJ2-3	.	.	CASSRGSLPSTDTQYF	TGCGCCAGCAGCCGGGGCAGCCTTCCGAGCACAGATACGCAGTATTTT
TRBV4-1	TRBJ1-2	.	.	CASSPDLYGYTF	TGCGCCAGCAGCCCAGATCTTTATGGCTACACCTTC
TRBV10-1	TRBJ2-4	TRBD2	once	CARLWGGLAKNIQYF	TGCGCCCGCCTTTGGGGAGGGTTAGCCAAAAACATTCAGTACTTC
TRBV15	TRBJ1-2	TRBD1	.	CATSKGGQGVYGYTF	TGTGCCACCAGCAAGGGGGGACAGGGAGTCTATGGCTACACCTTC
TRBV19	TRBJ2-7	TRBD1	.	CASSIRDRGPYEQYF	TGTGCCAGTAGTATCCGGGACAGGGGGCCCTACGAGCAGTACTTC
TRBV5-6	TRBJ2-2	TRBD1	.	CASSPWDRNTGELFF	TGTGCCAGCAGCCCCTGGGACAGGAATACCGGGGAGCTGTTTTTT
TRBV10-3	TRBJ2-3	.	.	CAIRASSTDTQYF	TGTGCCATCAGGGCAAGTAGCACAGATACGCAGTATTTT
TRBV10-3	TRBJ2-1	TRBD2	.	CAISELAGGPVSNEQFF	TGTGCCATCAGTGAATTAGCGGGGGGCCCAGTTTCCAATGAGCAGTTCTTC
TRBV5-4	TRBJ1-1	.	.	CASSLGGRGTEAFF	TGTGCCAGCAGCTTGGGGGGGCGTGGGACTGAAGCTTTCTTT
TRBV19	TRBJ2-7	TRBD2	few	CVTPSGGEYEQYF	TGTGTCACGCCTAGCGGGGGGGAGTACGAGCAGTACTTC
TRBV19	TRBJ2-1	TRBD2	few	CASTLAGGGLNEQFF	TGTGCCAGTACCTTAGCGGGGGGCGGCTTGAATGAGCAGTTCTTC
TRBV3-1/TRBV3-2	TRBJ1-4	.	.	CASSHRGEKLFF	TGTGCCAGCAGCCACCGGGGTGAAAAACTGTTTTTT
TRBV5-5	TRBJ2-3	TRBD2	.	CASSAARLAGTDTQYF	TGTGCCAGCAGCGCCGCCCGACTAGCGGGTACAGATACGCAGTATTTT
TRBV15	TRBJ1-6	.	.	CATSTRTNSNSPLHF	TGTGCCACCAGCACCAGGACAAATAGTAATTCACCCCTCCACTTT
TRBV7-6	TRBJ1-2	.	.	CASSLEEYGTGGTYGYTF	TGTGCCAGCAGCTTAGAGGAGTACGGGACCGGAGGGACCTATGGCTACACCTTC
TRBV5-6	TRBJ1-2	.	.	CASSPAGRYGYTF	TGTGCCAGCAGCCCCGCAGGGAGGTATGGCTACACCTTC
TRBV20-1	TRBJ1-2	.	.	CSARVWSDYTF	TGCAGTGCTAGAGTCTGGAGCGACTACACCTTC
TRBV7-2	TRBJ1-1	TRBD1	.	CASSPTGGNTEAFF	TGTGCCAGCAGCCCTACAGGGGGGAACACTGAAGCTTTCTTT
TRBV12-3/TRBV12-4	TRBJ1-1	.	once	CASSRDMNTEAFF	TGTGCCAGCAGTCGGGACATGAACACTGAAGCTTTCTTT
TRBV5-4	TRBJ1-1	.	.	CASSSRAMNTEAFF	TGTGCCAGCAGCTCCAGGGCCATGAACACTGAAGCTTTCTTT
TRBV2	TRBJ1-3	TRBD1	.	CASLGTGLYLSGNTIYF	TGTGCCAGCCTCGGGACAGGCCTTTATCTCTCTGGAAACACCATATATTTT
TRBV18	TRBJ2-7	TRBD2	few	CASSTSVPYEQYF	TGTGCCAGCTCAACTAGCGTTCCCTACGAGCAGTACTTC
TRBV7-8	TRBJ1-6	TRBD1	.	CASSPVDRAGWSPLHF	TGTGCCAGCAGCCCCGTGGACAGGGCGGGTTGGTCACCCCTCCACTTT
TRBV20-1	TRBJ1-2	.	.	CSARGSGGYTF	TGCAGTGCTCGGGGTAGTGGTGGCTACACCTTC